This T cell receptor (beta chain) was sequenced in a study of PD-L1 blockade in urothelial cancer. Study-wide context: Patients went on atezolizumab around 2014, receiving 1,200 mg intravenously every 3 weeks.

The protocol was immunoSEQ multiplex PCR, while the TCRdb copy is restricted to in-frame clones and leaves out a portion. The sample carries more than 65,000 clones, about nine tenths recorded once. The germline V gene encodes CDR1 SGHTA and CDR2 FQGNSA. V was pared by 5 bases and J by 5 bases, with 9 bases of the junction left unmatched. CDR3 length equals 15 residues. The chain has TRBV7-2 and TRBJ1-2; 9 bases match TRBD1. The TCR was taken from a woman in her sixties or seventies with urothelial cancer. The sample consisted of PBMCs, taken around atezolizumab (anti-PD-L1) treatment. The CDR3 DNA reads TGTGCCAGCAGCGGTCGGACAGGGGAAATATATGGCTACACCTTC. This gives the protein CASSGRTGEIYGYTF.